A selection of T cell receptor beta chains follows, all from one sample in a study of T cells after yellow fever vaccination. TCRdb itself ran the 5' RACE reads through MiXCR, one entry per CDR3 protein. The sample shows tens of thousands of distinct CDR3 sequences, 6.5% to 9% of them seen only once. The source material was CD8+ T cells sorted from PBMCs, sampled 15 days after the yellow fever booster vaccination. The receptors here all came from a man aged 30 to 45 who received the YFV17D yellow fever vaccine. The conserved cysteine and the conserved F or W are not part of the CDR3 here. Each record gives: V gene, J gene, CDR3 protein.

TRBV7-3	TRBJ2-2	ASGVSGANTGELF
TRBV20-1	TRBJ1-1	SARDSGSGAF
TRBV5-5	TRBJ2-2	ASSGERAVAGELF
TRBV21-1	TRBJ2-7	ASSSVLVGTGGVVGYEQY
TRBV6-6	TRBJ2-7	ASKDQKYEQY
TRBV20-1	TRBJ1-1	SASPGGTEAF
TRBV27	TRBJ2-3	ASSLLAEVSTDTQY
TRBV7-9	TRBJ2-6	ASSSPFSGANVLT
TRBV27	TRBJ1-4	ASRQGSGEKLF
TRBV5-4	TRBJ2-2	ASSPPSGSRTGELF
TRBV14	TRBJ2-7	ASSQDPGTGDYEQY
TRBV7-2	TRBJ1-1	ASSLAPGGGTEAF
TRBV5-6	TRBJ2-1	ASTVIQGATNEQF
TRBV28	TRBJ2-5	ASRPRDKYQETQY
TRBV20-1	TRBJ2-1	SARDLVVGYEQF
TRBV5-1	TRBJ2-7	ASSWPSSGSAAGYTYEQY
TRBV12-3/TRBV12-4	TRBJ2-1	ASSGTSGIQEQF
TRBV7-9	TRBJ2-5	ASSSGTGLETQY
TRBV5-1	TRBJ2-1	ASTGTRPGEQF
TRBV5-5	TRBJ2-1	ASSLGAGRDYNEQF
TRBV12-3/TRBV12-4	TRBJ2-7	ASGQGVYEQY
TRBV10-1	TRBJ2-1	AKNRRARCANEQF
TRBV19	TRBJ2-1	ASSITGGLAGANNEQF
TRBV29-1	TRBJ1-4	SVDLGSGDEKLF
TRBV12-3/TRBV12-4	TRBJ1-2	ASSFQGRHRGYT
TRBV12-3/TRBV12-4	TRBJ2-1	ASSLINFHEQF
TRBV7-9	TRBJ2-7	ASSPRQGQPYEQY
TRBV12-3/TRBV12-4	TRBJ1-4	ASSPPFNEKLF
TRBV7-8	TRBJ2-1	ATGGVVEQF
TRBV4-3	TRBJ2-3	ASSQEFPGRTDTQY
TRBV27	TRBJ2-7	ASSPYMLGTGGYEQY
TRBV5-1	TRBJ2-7	ASSLEPSGSRGSYEQY
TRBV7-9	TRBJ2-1	ASSLSRGDSYNEQF
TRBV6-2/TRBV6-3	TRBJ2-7	ASSYVSVLAGFQY
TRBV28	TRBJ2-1	ASSLGRDHEQF
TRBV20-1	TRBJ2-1	SASPGTGVYEQF
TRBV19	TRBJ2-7	ASSATGGSYEQY
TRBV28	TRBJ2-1	ASGAGEQF
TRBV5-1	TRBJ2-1	ASSLVYGDEQF
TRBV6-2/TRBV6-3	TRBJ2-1	ASSWTGTGAYNEQF
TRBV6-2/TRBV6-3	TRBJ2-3	ASSYVANTDTQY